This TCR beta chain was observed in a study of blood T cells in healthy people across ages. Germline V gene data show CDR1 as MNHNY and CDR2 as SVGAGI (reference sequence). The CDR3 has 14 residues. Trimming pared 7 bases from V and 2 bases from J, leaving 11 bases between. Drawing of peripheral blood yielded 7.5 to 10 milliliters from each donor. A J-beta primer mix and a sample-barcoded 5' primer were used in a second PCR of about 6 to 12 cycles. TCRdb reprocessed the 5' RACE reads with MiXCR, giving one entry per CDR3 protein. The repertoire holds around 800,000 distinct CDR3 sequences, with under 30% as singletons. Study results and caveats: Diversity was estimated from one million T cells, and these estimates were considered underestimates.

This clonotype was seen a handful of times. What it recognizes is unknown. These data were likewise used in another study, on T cells of mothers and their children. That publication notes: A few healthy Caucasian mothers and their six children donated. Mothers yielded over 9 million CDR3 reads, children several million each.

Material: blood. The clonotype was recovered from a boy younger than 18 in good health. The rearrangement joins TRBV6-6 to TRBJ2-2; no clear D. The CDR3 protein is CASTPRQNTGELFF. The CDR3 nucleotides read TGTGCCAGCACCCCGAGGCAAAACACCGGGGAGCTGTTTTTT.